What follows describes a single TCR beta chain. Antigen: not known. The sample originates from a study of beta chain features in type 1 diabetes. Every bit of the isolated RNA underwent reverse transcription, so sequencing read expressed TCRB transcripts. Profiled with immunoSEQ multiplex PCR; TCRdb holds only in-frame clones, not every one. The table lists about 44,000 clones, around 71% of them singletons. Points from the study as a whole: Shorter TCRB CDR3s, moderately but significantly so, were found in Type 1 diabetes patients in all four CD4+ subsets.

The CDR3 sequence is 16 residues long. Germline loops: CDR1 SGHRS, CDR2 YFSETQ. V lost 4 bases, J lost 0 bases, and 6 bases stayed unmatched. Material for sequencing was Tregs from blood. The source of this sequence is a woman aged 18-35 years with type 1 diabetes. The chain couples TRBV5-1 to TRBJ2-2, with TRBD1 matching over 7 bases. The CDR3 spells CASSPTGATNTGELFF. In nucleotides, the CDR3 is TGCGCCAGCAGCCCAACAGGGGCAACGAACACCGGGGAGCTGTTTTTT.